The TCR beta chain under discussion was sequenced for a study of blood T cell repertoires in COVID-19. The CDR3 contains 14 residues. The V gene lost 5 bases and the J gene lost 1 base, with 10 bases spanning the gap. From germline, CDR1 is MNHEY and CDR2 SVGAGI. The assay was immunoSEQ multiplex PCR, and TCRdb's table has in-frame clones only and misses some. The table has fewer than 650,000 clones, about 89% seen once. Seattle researchers signed up patients amid active infection and tracked them longitudinally. The clonotype originates from a woman aged 45-59 years with COVID-19, enrolled during active disease. The sequenced sample was peripheral blood. This chain links TRBV6-5 with TRBJ2-3, with D perhaps matching TRBD1 (8 bases). This CDR3 reads CASSTGGGTDTQYF. In nucleotides, the CDR3 is TGTGCCAGCAGTACAGGGGGGGGCACAGATACGCAGTATTTT.